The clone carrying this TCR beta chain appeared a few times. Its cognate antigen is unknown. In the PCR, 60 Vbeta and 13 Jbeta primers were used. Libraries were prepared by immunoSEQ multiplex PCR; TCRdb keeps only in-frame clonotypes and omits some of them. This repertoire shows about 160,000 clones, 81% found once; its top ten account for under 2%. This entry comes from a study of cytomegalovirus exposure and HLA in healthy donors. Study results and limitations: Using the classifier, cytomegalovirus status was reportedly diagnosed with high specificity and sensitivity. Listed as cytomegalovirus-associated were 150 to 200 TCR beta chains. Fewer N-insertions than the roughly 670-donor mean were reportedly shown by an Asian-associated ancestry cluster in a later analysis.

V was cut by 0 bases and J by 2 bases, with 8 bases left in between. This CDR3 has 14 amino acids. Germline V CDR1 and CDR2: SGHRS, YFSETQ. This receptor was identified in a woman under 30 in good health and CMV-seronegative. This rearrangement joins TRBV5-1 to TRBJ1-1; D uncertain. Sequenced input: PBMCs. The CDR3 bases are TGCGCCAGCAGCTTGGGCGAGTTTAACACTGAAGCTTTCTTT. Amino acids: CASSLGEFNTEAFF.